This entry lists 23 T cell receptor beta chains sequenced from one sample in a study of shared clonotypes between healthy human individuals. The protocol was immunoSEQ multiplex PCR, while the TCRdb copy is restricted to in-frame clones and leaves out a portion. The data hold roughly 1 million clones, with 70% to 80% observed a single time. Specimen: memory CD4+ T cells from PBMCs. This sample's subset: CD45RA-negative fraction. These receptor sequences come from a man between 18 and 29 years old in good health. Some clones in this sample may be carry-over from other donors' samples.

The sample holds one count of this clone. The rearrangement uses TRBV6-5 and TRBJ2-6; 7 bases align to TRBD1. The CDR3 loop spans 15 amino acids. Germline V gene lookup returns CDR1 MNHEY and CDR2 SVGAGI. V dropped 7 bases and J dropped 2; count of bases not matched to a gene: 5. CDR3 region: CASKRGQAGANVLTF. CDR3 sequence (DNA): TGTGCCAGCAAGAGGGGGCAGGCTGGGGCCAACGTCCTGACTTTC.

This clone has more than one count but fewer than ten. This chain joins TRBV18 and TRBJ2-1; D is unresolved. The CDR3 is 16 residues long. V lost 5 bases to trimming and J lost 1 base, with 15 bases between them. Germline V gives CDR1 KGHSH, CDR2 LQKENI. The CDR3 protein is CASSSRAGPSYNEQFF. CDR3 nucleotides: TGTGCCAGCTCATCCAGAGCAGGTCCTTCCTACAATGAGCAGTTCTTC.

This clone was counted many times. The chain is built from TRBV5-1 and TRBJ2-7; D gene ambiguous. The germline gives CDR1 SGHRS, CDR2 YFSETQ. The CDR3 has 14 residues. V lost 1 base and J lost 1, with 9 bases in between. CDR3 in amino acids: CASSLRVGSYEQYF. For the CDR3, the DNA is TGCGCCAGCAGCTTGAGGGTTGGTTCCTACGAGCAGTACTTC.

The chain carries TRBV30 and TRBJ2-3, with 9 bases that match TRBD1. Germline assignment: CDR1 GTSNPN and CDR2 SVGIG (reference sequence). CDR3 length equals 16 residues. The trim removed 7 bases at V and 4 bases at J, leaving 15 bases unmatched. The CDR3 DNA reads as TGTGCCTTCACAACCGATAAGGGACAGGGCCCAGATACGCAGTATTTT. Protein sequence: CAFTTDKGQGPDTQYF.

V usage is TRBV18 and J usage is TRBJ2-2; TRBD1 agrees at 10 bases. This CDR3 has 17 amino acids. In germline, CDR1 is KGHSH, CDR2 LQKENI. V lost 5 bases and J lost 7; bases outside the gene matches: 13. CDR3 sequence reads: CASSVRSGTGVVGELFF. CDR3 in DNA: TGTGCCAGCTCAGTACGATCCGGGACAGGGGTCGTCGGGGAGCTGTTTTTT.

The chain carries TRBV7-2 and TRBJ1-2; unclear D gene. The CDR3 is made up of 10 amino acids. Germline V gives CDR1 SGHTA, CDR2 FQGNSA. The ends were cut back, 6 bases at V and 3 bases at J, with 2 bases in the middle. CDR3 in amino acids: CASRDYGYTF. In nucleotides, the CDR3 is TGTGCCAGCAGAGACTATGGCTACACCTTC.

This clone was recorded once. This sample includes further DNA sequences coding for the same CDR3. CDR3 loop: CASSRPGQGANEQYF. The CDR3 DNA reads TGTGCCAGCAGTCGCCCGGGACAGGGGGCCAACGAGCAGTACTTC. J is TRBJ2-7 and V is TRBV28; 12 bases are shared with TRBD1. CDR1 MDHEN and CDR2 SYDVKM come from the germline V gene. The V and J ends lost 5 bases and 5 bases, in that order; junction bases with no gene match: 7. The CDR3 is 15 amino acids.

A note on this clone: The junction does not match germline at one end; this may be a read error. This chain uses TRBV5-4 with TRBJ2-1, with a possible D match to TRBD1 (5 bases). The CDR3 has 14 amino acids. CDR1 and CDR2 (germline): SGHNT, YYREEE (reference sequence). The DNA for the CDR3 is TGTGCCAGCAGCTTGTTCGTGGGGCAGGGCGAGCCGTTCTTC. It codes for CASSLFVGQGEPFF.

CDR3 sequence reads: CASSTGTGTNTGELFF. CDR3 in DNA: TGTGCCAGTAGTACGGGGACAGGGACGAACACCGGGGAGCTGTTTTTT. This chain connects TRBV19 to TRBJ2-2; 9 bases line up with TRBD1. Germline-derived CDR1 and CDR2 are LNHDA and SQIVND (reference sequence). The J segment lost 0 bases and the V segment lost 4 bases, leaving 3 bases of the junction unmatched. CDR3 length equals 16 residues.

This chain connects TRBV6-1 to TRBJ2-3; 8 bases match TRBD1. CDR1 is MNHNS and CDR2 is SASEGT in the germline V gene. After removal of 10 bases from V and 0 bases from J, the junction contained 3 bases not matched to a gene. The CDR3 runs 13 residues. The CDR3 DNA follows: TGTGCCACGCGGACAGGGAGCACAGATACGCAGTATTTT. The encoded protein is CATRTGSTDTQYF.

Only a few counts were recorded for this clone. V is TRBV9 and J is TRBJ2-1; the D gene is possibly TRBD1 (6 bases). Germline V gene lookup returns CDR1 SGDLS and CDR2 YYNGEE. CDR3 length: 14 amino acids. Trimming removed 3 bases from V and 6 bases from J, with 13 bases in between. The CDR3 region is CASSETGTSNEQFF. The DNA for the CDR3 is TGTGCCAGCAGCGAGACAGGTACCAGCAATGAGCAGTTCTTC. The variable domain in full, completed from reference TRBV9 and TRBJ2-1, reads DSGVTQTPKHLITATGQRVTLRCSPRSGDLSVYWYQQSLDQGLQFLIQYYNGEERAKGNILERFSAQQFPDLHSELNLSSLELGDSALYFCASSETGTSNEQFFGPGTRLTVL.

V gene TRBV27 combines with J gene TRBJ1-3; 9 bases are shared with TRBD1. V dropped 5 bases and J dropped 4; count of bases not matched to a gene: 9. This CDR3 has 16 amino acids. Germline V gene data show CDR1 as MNHEY and CDR2 as SMNVEV (reference sequence). In nucleotides, the CDR3 is TGTGCCAGCAGTAACACCGGGACAGGGTTAGGAAACACCATATATTTT. Translated, it gives CASSNTGTGLGNTIYF.

The chain combines TRBV29-1 with TRBJ1-2, with a tentative D call TRBD1 (6 bases). The germline CDR1 and CDR2 sequences are SQVTM and ANQGSEA. The CDR3 contains 12 residues. The V end lost 3 bases, the J end lost 4 bases, and 9 bases lay between the germline ends. CDR3 bases: TGCAGCGTTGAGGGGGGGCTCTATGGCTACACCTTC. It yields the protein CSVEGGLYGYTF.

This chain uses TRBV4-3 with TRBJ2-7; D call uncertain. V dropped 2 bases and J dropped 2 bases, with 7 bases sitting between them. CDR3 length: 13 amino acids. Germline values: CDR1 LGHNA, CDR2 YSLEER. The CDR3 coding sequence is TGCGCCAGCAGCCAACAGGTGGCCTACGAGCAGTACTTC. Protein sequence: CASSQQVAYEQYF.

The sample holds one count of this clone. The chain carries TRBV5-6 and TRBJ2-5, with D possibly TRBD1 on 6 matching bases. Germline CDR1 reads SGHDT; CDR2 reads YYEEEE. The length of the CDR3 is 14 residues. V was pared by 4 bases and J by 1 base, with 11 bases between. CDR3 loop: CASSLQGAQETQYF. Here the CDR3 DNA reads TGTGCCAGCAGCCTACAGGGAGCCCAAGAGACCCAGTACTTC.

The genes are TRBV5-1 and TRBJ1-2; D might be TRBD1 (5 bases). Germline V gene sequence: CDR1 SGHRS, CDR2 YFSETQ. V lost 4 bases to trimming and J lost 7 bases, with 14 bases between them. The CDR3 has 13 residues. The CDR3 coding sequence is TGCGCCAGCAGCCCGCAGGGCCCCCCTGGCTACACCTTC. Translating gives CASSPQGPPGYTF.

This chain uses TRBV7-2 with TRBJ1-1; TRBD1 might be the D (6 bases). Looked up from germline, CDR1 is SGHTA and CDR2 is FQGNSA. Trimming removed 5 bases at V and 0 bases at J, with 13 bases between. CDR3 size: 15 residues. CDR3 coding DNA: TGTGCCAGCAGCGCGGGTGGGACACTGAACACTGAAGCTTTCTTT. Translated, it gives CASSAGGTLNTEAFF.

This chain joins TRBV7-2 and TRBJ1-2, with 7 bases aligning to TRBD1. The V gene's germline CDR1 is SGHTA and CDR2 FQGNSA. The J segment lost 4 bases and the V segment lost 1 base, leaving 3 bases of the junction unmatched. This CDR3 comprises 14 residues. CDR3 loop: CASSLGQGVYGYTF. CDR3 DNA sequence: TGTGCCAGCAGCTTAGGACAGGGCGTCTATGGCTACACCTTC.

This clone was counted once. This sequence joins TRBV7-8 and TRBJ2-7; the D gene is possibly TRBD2 (5 bases). The CDR3 runs 15 residues. V lost 0 bases and J lost 5, with 14 bases in between. Germline V CDR1 and CDR2: SGHVS, FQNEAQ. CDR3 loop: CASSLALAKENEQYF. The CDR3, as DNA: TGTGCCAGCAGCTTAGCCCTAGCAAAGGAGAACGAGCAGTACTTC.

The V call is TRBV5-1, the J call TRBJ2-1; no clear D gene. Germline V gene data show CDR1 as SGHRS and CDR2 as YFSETQ. This CDR3 comprises 12 residues. The V end lost 4 bases, the J end lost 9 bases, and 11 bases lay between the germline ends. CDR3 sequence: CASSLTQSEQFF. The CDR3 region has the DNA TGCGCCAGCAGCCTGACCCAAAGTGAGCAGTTCTTC.

The chain joins TRBV15 to TRBJ2-1, with 7 bases lining up with TRBD1. There are 15 residues in the CDR3. The ends lost 1 base at V and 2 bases at J; junction bases unmatched: 2. Looked up from germline, CDR1 is LNHNV and CDR2 is YYDKDF (reference sequence). The CDR3 loop is CATSRGGTAYNEQFF. CDR3 in DNA: TGTGCCACCAGCAGAGGGGGGACAGCCTACAATGAGCAGTTCTTC.

The sample holds a few counts of this clone. The chain carries TRBV7-3 and TRBJ1-1; 7 bases line up with TRBD1. Looked up from germline, CDR1 is SGHTA and CDR2 is FQGTGA. This CDR3 has 13 residues. J gave up 10 bases and V 3 bases, and 8 bases lay outside the gene matches. The CDR3 loop is CASSLGVWTGAFF. The CDR3 bases are TGTGCCAGCAGCTTGGGAGTCTGGACAGGAGCTTTCTTT. The complete variable domain, with remaining parts taken from reference TRBV7-3 and TRBJ1-1, reads GAGVSQTPSNKVTEKGKYVELRCDPISGHTALYWYRQSLGQGPEFLIYFQGTGAADDSGLPNDRFFAVRPEGSVSTLKIQRTERGDSAVYLCASSLGVWTGAFFGQGTRLTVV.

To note about this clone: The junction and the germline gene differ at one end; a read error may be behind it. The chain joins TRBV6-1 to TRBJ2-1, with 8 bases fitting TRBD2. Germline V gene data show CDR1 as MNHNS and CDR2 as SASEGT. CDR3 length: 17 residues. CDR3: CASRDVALAGYYNEQFF. Written as DNA, the CDR3 is TGTGCCAGCCGTGACGTAGCGTTAGCGGGGTACTACAATGAGCAGTTCTTC.